This entry is about one T cell receptor beta chain. Germline CDR1 LNHNV, CDR2 YYDKDF (reference sequence). This CDR3 comprises 16 residues. Losses at the gene ends were 1 base for V and 0 bases for J; bases not matched to a gene: 5. PCR involved 60 Vbeta and 13 Jbeta primers. Original methodology: Counted up in a later analysis, unique TCR beta chains came to approximately 77 million, with around 9.9 million shared. Clones were read by immunoSEQ multiplex PCR, and TCRdb kept only the in-frame ones, dropping some. From that table come the V and J calls and clone size; the DNA was used to work out D and trimming. The table includes around 91,000 clones, roughly two thirds detected once. These data belong to a study of cytomegalovirus exposure and HLA in healthy donors.

The TCR comes from a human donor in good health. The chain couples TRBV15 to TRBJ2-5, with 7 positions matching TRBD2. The sample taken for sequencing was PBMCs. CDR3 protein: CATSRVGGVNQETQYF. CDR3 coding DNA: TGTGCCACCAGCAGAGTGGGAGGGGTGAACCAAGAGACCCAGTACTTC.